This T cell receptor (beta chain) was documented in a study of T cells in Graves' hyperthyroidism and ophthalmopathy. Study-wide results and limits: A median roughly 6.6 months before onset, the model predicted ophthalmopathy. Through a model of 13 V-J features, ophthalmopathy was separated from stable hyperthyroidism.

This clonotype was observed many times. Antigen unknown. On the basis of clinical symptoms, serum thyroxine and TRAb, thyroid ultrasound and orbital computed tomography, diagnoses were made. PBMCs stemmed from more than 7.5 ml fresh peripheral blood. Looked up from germline, CDR1 is KGHSH and CDR2 is LQKENI. The V segment lost 3 bases and the J segment 4 bases; nucleotides outside the gene matches: 9. The CDR3 extends over 17 amino acids. Amplified regions were TCR beta CDR3 sequences from RNA transcripts. First-round RT-PCR of the TCR CDR3 relied on the HTBI primer set. One entry per CDR3 protein results from TCRdb running MiXCR on the multiplex PCR reads. The sample lists some 550,000 distinct CDR3 sequences, about 16% occurring once.

The rearrangement joins TRBV18 to TRBJ1-1, with 12 bases lining up with TRBD1. Sample: blood. The TCR was taken from a woman in her forties with Graves' ophthalmopathy. In DNA form, the CDR3 reads TGTGCCAGCTCACCTTCCGGGACAGGGGGCGGAGGCACTGAAGCTTTCTTT. It codes for CASSPSGTGGGGTEAFF.